This T cell receptor beta chain was retrieved from a study of vaccination effects on CD4 cells after COVID-19. With the ViraFEST assay, the study expanded antigen-specific CD4+ T cells using viral peptide pools, then sequenced them. Upon completion of 10 days in culture, CD4+ T cells were isolated. All vaccine recipients tested negative for nucleocapsid antibodies and had never contracted SARS-CoV-2 infection. Each culture well received a few million PBMC. These cells were then cultured in IMDM with 7.5 to 10 IU/ml IL-2 and 9.5 to 10 ug/ml peptides. TCRdb's copy holds only in-frame clones and misses some; the assay was immunoSEQ multiplex PCR. Of 74,000 or so clones detected, about 80% appear once; the ten largest clones hold 12%. In this sample, this clone turned up once. The antigen is not known. This sample comprised CD4+ T cells from PBMCs cultured with SARS-CoV-2 spike peptides, obtained before COVID-19 vaccination. This receptor was taken from a human donor who received a COVID-19 vaccine.

The CDR3 sequence: CASSLLGGTEAFF. For the CDR3, the DNA is TGTGCCAGCAGCTTACTCGGGGGCACTGAAGCTTTCTTT. This rearrangement joins TRBV7-8 to TRBJ1-1; D is possibly TRBD1 (5 bases). The CDR3 covers 13 residues. Germline V gene lookup returns CDR1 SGHVS and CDR2 FQNEAQ. Trimming shortened V by 2 bases and J by 4 bases, and 8 bases separated the two germline ends. Looking up the rest from reference TRBV7-8 and TRBJ1-1 gives the full variable domain: GAGVSQSPRYKVAKRGQDVALRCDPISGHVSLFWYQQALGQGPEFLTYFQNEAQLDKSGLPSDRFFAERPEGSVSTLKIQRTQQEDSAVYLCASSLLGGTEAFFGQGTRLTVV.